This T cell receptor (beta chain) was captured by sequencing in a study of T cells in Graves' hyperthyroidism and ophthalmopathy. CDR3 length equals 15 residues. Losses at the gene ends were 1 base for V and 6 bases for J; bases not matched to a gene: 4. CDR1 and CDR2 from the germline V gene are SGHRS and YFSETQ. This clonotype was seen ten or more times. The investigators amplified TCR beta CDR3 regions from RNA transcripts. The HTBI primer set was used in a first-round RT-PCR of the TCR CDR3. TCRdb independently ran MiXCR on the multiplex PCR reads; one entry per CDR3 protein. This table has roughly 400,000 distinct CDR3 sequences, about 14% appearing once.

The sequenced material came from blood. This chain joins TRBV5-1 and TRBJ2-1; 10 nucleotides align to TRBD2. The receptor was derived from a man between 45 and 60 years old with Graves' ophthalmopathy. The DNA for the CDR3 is TGCGCCAGCAGCTTGAGGACTAGCGGTGGCAATGAGCAGTTCTTC. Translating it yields CASSLRTSGGNEQFF.